This T cell receptor beta chain was sequenced during a study of human T cells and chemical hapten exposure. Per germline, CDR1 LGHDT and CDR2 YNNKEL (reference sequence). V lost 1 base and J 10 bases, leaving 16 bases between the germline ends. The length of the CDR3 is 14 residues. Time point in this sample: patch test 2, 6 weeks after DPC sensitization. Treatment: therapeutic diphenylcyclopropenone sensitization with weekly scalp DPC. This clonotype was observed at least ten times. One entry per CDR3 protein, called by TCRdb with MiXCR from the RACE reads. The sample lists about 350,000 distinct CDR3 sequences; over 6% were seen once.

The material sequenced was whole blood, taken in connection with sensitization to the hapten diphenylcyclopropenone (DPC). The chain links TRBV3-1 to TRBJ1-1; D is unclear. This sequence was found in a woman between 18 and 29 years old with alopecia areata. Some clones in this sample may be carry-over from other donors' samples. The CDR3 sequence is CASSQVGTLGSAFF. CDR3 DNA sequence: TGTGCCAGCAGCCAAGTCGGTACCCTTGGCTCAGCTTTCTTT.